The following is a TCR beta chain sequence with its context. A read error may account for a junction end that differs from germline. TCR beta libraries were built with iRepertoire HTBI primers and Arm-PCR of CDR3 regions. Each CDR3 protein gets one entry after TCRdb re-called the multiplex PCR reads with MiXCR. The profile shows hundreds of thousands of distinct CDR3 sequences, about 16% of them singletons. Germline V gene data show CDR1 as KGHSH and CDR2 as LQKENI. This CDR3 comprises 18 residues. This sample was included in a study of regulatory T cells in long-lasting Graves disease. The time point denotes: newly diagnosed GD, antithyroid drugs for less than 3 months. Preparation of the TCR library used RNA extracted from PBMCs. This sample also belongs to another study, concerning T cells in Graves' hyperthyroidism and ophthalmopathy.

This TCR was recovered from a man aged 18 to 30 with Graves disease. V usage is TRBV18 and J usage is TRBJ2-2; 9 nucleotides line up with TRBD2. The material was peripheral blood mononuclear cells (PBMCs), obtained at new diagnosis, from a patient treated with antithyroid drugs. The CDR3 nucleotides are TGTGCCGGCTCACCAGTTGCCGGGACTAGCTCGAACACCGGGGAGCTGTTTTTT. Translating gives CAGSPVAGTSSNTGELFF.